The 5 T cell receptor beta chains below were found in one sample sequenced in a study of tumor and adjacent non-tumor tissue in lung cancer. The library came from three nested PCR rounds adapted from ARM-PCR protocols. TCRdb recomputed calls from the multiplex PCR reads with MiXCR, one row per CDR3 protein. The table lists 90,000 to 100,000 distinct CDR3 sequences, 75% to 90% of them singletons, with 30% in the top ten. RNA was extracted from bulk tissue without any cell sorting. More than 3 cm separated this lung sample from the edge of the tumor. The specimen was distant non-tumor lung tissue. The receptors shown here come from a man in his sixties with small cell lung cancer.

This clonotype was observed many times. The chain joins TRBV28 to TRBJ2-1, with D perhaps matching TRBD1 (7 bases). CDR1 and CDR2 (germline): MDHEN, SYDVKM. The V end was cut by 5 bases, the J end by 7 bases, with 18 bases between. CDR3 length: 15 residues. The CDR3 DNA follows: TGTGCCAGCAGTGGAGGGGGCACGGTAATTAATGAGCAGTTCTTC. Protein: CASSGGGTVINEQFF.

This clonotype was picked up one time. Here the CDR3 omits its conserved ending phenylalanine or tryptophan, so a read error is the likely source. The chain is built from TRBV6-1 and TRBJ2-2; 8 nucleotides agree with TRBD2. This CDR3 is 16 amino acids long. Germline CDR1 and CDR2: MNHNS and SASEGT. Unmatched junction bases numbered 16, after V lost 10 bases and J lost 6 bases. CDR3 region: CATTIPGLVVPGELFL. In nucleotides, the CDR3 is TGTGCCACCACGATCCCGGGACTAGTGGTCCCCGGGGAGCTGTTTTTG.

As regards this clonotype: A read error may account for a junction end that differs from germline. The V call is TRBV12-3 or TRBV12-4, the J call TRBJ1-6; TRBD1 is a possible D gene (6 bases). This CDR3 spans 17 amino acids. CDR3 sequence reads: CASSFLAGDIYISPLPF. The CDR3 DNA follows: TGTGCCAGCAGTTTTCTGGCAGGGGACATTTATATTTCACCCCTCCCCTTT.

Comments on this clonotype: Here the CDR3 omits its conserved ending phenylalanine or tryptophan, so a read error is the likely source. The V call is TRBV12-3 or TRBV12-4, the J call TRBJ2-1; D remains ambiguous. With 6 bases removed from V and 3 bases from J, the gap between germline ends came to 15 bases. The length of the CDR3 is 15 residues. The CDR3, as DNA: TGTGCCAGCAGCCATACTAATTCTTACTACAATGAGCAGTTCTTA. Amino acid sequence: CASSHTNSYYNEQFL.

In this sample, this clonotype turned up many times. The chain recombines TRBV6-6 with TRBJ1-3; D ambiguous. The CDR3 sequence is 15 residues long. In germline, CDR1 is MNHNY, CDR2 SVGAGI (reference sequence). V dropped 6 bases and J dropped 2 bases, with 14 bases sitting between them. CDR3 protein: CASSPGVSAGNTIYF. For the CDR3, the DNA is TGTGCCAGCAGCCCCGGGGTATCTGCTGGAAACACCATATATTTT.